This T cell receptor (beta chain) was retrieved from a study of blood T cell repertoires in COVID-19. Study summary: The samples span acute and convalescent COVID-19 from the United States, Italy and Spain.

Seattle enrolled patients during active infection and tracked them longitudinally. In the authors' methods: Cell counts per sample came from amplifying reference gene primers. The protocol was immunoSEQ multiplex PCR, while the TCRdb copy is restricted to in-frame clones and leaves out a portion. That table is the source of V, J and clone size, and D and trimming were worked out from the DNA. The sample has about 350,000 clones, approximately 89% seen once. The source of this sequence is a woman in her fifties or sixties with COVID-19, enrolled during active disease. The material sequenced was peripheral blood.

CDR3 DNA sequence: TGTGCCAGCAGCGTAGGGGCTAGCGGGGGCACCGGGGAGCTGTTTTTT. Protein: CASSVGASGGTGELFF. This chain connects TRBV9 to TRBJ2-2; 10 nucleotides agree with TRBD2. Trimming removed 0 bases from V and 4 bases from J; junction bases left unmatched: 3. The CDR3 runs 16 residues. Germline loops: CDR1 SGDLS, CDR2 YYNGEE.